The next 6 T cell receptor beta chains were all read from a single sample in a study of regulatory T cells in long-lasting Graves disease. The time point here: persistent/refractory GD, antithyroid drugs over 5 years with positive TRAb. Preparation of the TCR library used RNA extracted from PBMCs. To make TCR beta libraries, researchers used iRepertoire HTBI primers and Arm-PCR of CDR3 regions. TCRdb redid the calling of the multiplex PCR reads with MiXCR, one entry per CDR3 protein. The sample lists fewer than 550,000 distinct CDR3 sequences, about 22% occurring once. The sequencing used peripheral blood mononuclear cells (PBMCs), collected when the disease was refractory, from a patient treated with antithyroid drugs. All receptors come from a female donor with Graves disease.

The genes are TRBV6-5 and TRBJ2-5, with 10 positions matching TRBD2. With V trimmed by 3 bases and J by 0 bases, 1 base remained unmatched. Germline V lookup: CDR1 MNHEY, CDR2 SVGAGI. This CDR3 is 15 amino acids long. CDR3 in amino acids: CASSYTSGDQETQYF. The CDR3 nucleotides are TGTGCCAGCAGTTATACTAGCGGGGACCAAGAGACCCAGTACTTC.

This clonotype occurred many times. The chain carries TRBV6-1 and TRBJ2-6; 10 bases line up with TRBD1. V shed 7 bases, J shed 0 bases, and the junction held 12 bases outside the gene matches. Per germline, CDR1 MNHNS and CDR2 SASEGT. This CDR3 region has 19 residues. CDR3 sequence (DNA): TGTGCCAGCACCGATGGACAGGGGGACCTGTTCTCTGGGGCCAACGTCCTGACTTTC. It yields the protein CASTDGQGDLFSGANVLTF.

This clonotype came up a few times. V and J are TRBV14 and TRBJ1-4, with a possible D match to TRBD1 (5 bases). The CDR3 consists of 15 residues. Trimming stripped 4 bases from V and 2 bases from J, with 11 bases between. CDR1 SGHDN and CDR2 FVKESK come from the germline V gene. The CDR3, as DNA: TGTGCCAGCAGCCCCCGATGGGGGACTAATGAAAAACTGTTTTTT. Its translation is CASSPRWGTNEKLFF.

This clonotype was seen repeatedly, ten times or more. V and J are TRBV6-5 and TRBJ1-1; D uncertain. The CDR3 runs 11 residues. V dropped 2 bases and J dropped 8 bases, with 6 bases sitting between them. Germline V CDR1 and CDR2: MNHEY, SVGAGI. This chain's CDR3 is CASSYGNEAFF. The CDR3 DNA sequence: TGTGCCAGCAGTTACGGTAACGAAGCTTTCTTT.

The chain recombines TRBV6-1 with TRBJ1-1; TRBD1 matches at 7 bases. CDR3 length equals 15 residues. The germline V gene has CDR1 MNHNS and CDR2 SASEGT. J gave up 1 base and V 6 bases, and 8 bases lay outside the gene matches. DNA for the CDR3: TGTGCCAGCAGCCCACAATACAGGGGGAACACTGAAGCTTTCTTT. Its translation is CASSPQYRGNTEAFF.

The CDR3 sequence is CAWGTAGELFF. The CDR3 bases are TGTGCCTGGGGGACCGCCGGGGAGCTGTTTTTT. The genes are TRBV30 and TRBJ2-2; either TRBD1 or TRBD2 may fit D (5 bases each). Germline lookup yields CDR1 GTSNPN and CDR2 SVGIG (reference sequence). CDR3 length: 11 amino acids. V lost 5 bases and J 6 bases, leaving 7 bases between the germline ends.